The 22 T cell receptor beta chains below were found in one sample sequenced in a study of blood T cell repertoires in COVID-19. Here immunoSEQ multiplex PCR was the method, and the copy in TCRdb shows in-frame clones only, minus some. The profile shows about 270,000 clones, around nine tenths of them singletons. Specimen: peripheral blood. Receptors were obtained from a man in his forties or fifties with active or convalescent COVID-19.

Here the CDR3 reads CASSQDLLAGSLGQFF. DNA for the CDR3: TGTGCCAGCAGCCAAGACCTACTAGCGGGATCTTTAGGGCAGTTCTTC. This sequence joins TRBV3-1 (or the pseudogene TRBV3-2) and TRBJ2-1, with TRBD2 identical over 10 bases. Trimming cost V 0 bases and J 12 bases; bases outside gene matches: 11. CDR1 is LGHDT and CDR2 is YNNKEL in the germline V gene (reference sequence). The CDR3 runs to 16 residues.

This chain uses TRBV14 with TRBJ1-6, with D perhaps TRBD1 (5 bases). The CDR3 has 15 amino acids. Trimming left V 7 bases short and J 6 bases short, with 16 bases between. CDR1 is SGHDN and CDR2 is FVKESK in the germline V gene. CDR3 region: CASKSHQGGNSPLHF. The DNA of the CDR3 is TGTGCCAGCAAGTCTCATCAGGGAGGTAATTCACCCCTCCACTTT.

The chain employs TRBV6-6 and TRBJ1-3; 11 nucleotides align to TRBD1. CDR3 size: 15 residues. The V segment lost 7 bases and the J segment 6 bases; nucleotides outside the gene matches: 8. Germline-derived CDR1 and CDR2 are MNHNY and SVGAGI (reference sequence). The CDR3 spells CASITGTGGENTIYF. In nucleotides, the CDR3 is TGTGCCAGCATTACCGGGACAGGGGGGGAAAACACCATATATTTT.

This clone appeared once. The V gene is TRBV4-1, the J gene TRBJ2-3; no definite D call. V lost 6 bases and J lost 7, with 8 bases in between. The CDR3 consists of 11 residues. The germline CDR1 and CDR2 sequences are MGHRA and YSYEKL. CDR3 bases: TGCGCCAGCAGACGCGATTATACGCAGTATTTT. Amino acids: CASRRDYTQYF.

The V call is TRBV3-1 (or the pseudogene TRBV3-2), the J call TRBJ2-6, with D possibly matching TRBD2 (5 bases). CDR1 is LGHDT, CDR2 YNNKEL, per germline (reference sequence). Trimming removed 5 bases from V and 0 bases from J, with 11 bases in between. CDR3 length equals 16 residues. The CDR3 sequence is CASSSRRDSGANVLTF. The CDR3 DNA reads as TGTGCCAGCAGCTCACGACGGGACTCTGGGGCCAACGTCCTGACTTTC.

The chain recombines TRBV14 with TRBJ1-1; D perhaps matches TRBD1 (5 bases). This CDR3 region has 13 residues. V was pared by 3 bases and J by 5 bases, with 10 bases between. Germline V gene lookup returns CDR1 SGHDN and CDR2 FVKESK. The CDR3 sequence: CASSQEGWTEAFF. As DNA, the CDR3 is TGTGCCAGCAGCCAGGAGGGGTGGACTGAAGCTTTCTTT.

The rearrangement uses TRBV19 and TRBJ2-7, with 8 positions matching TRBD1. V lost 6 bases and J lost 2; bases outside the gene matches: 12. Germline-derived CDR1 and CDR2 are LNHDA and SQIVND (reference sequence). The CDR3 runs 16 residues. CDR3 coding DNA: TGTGCCAGTAGCGACCCCCCAAGGACAGGGACCTACGAGCAGTACTTC. It encodes CASSDPPRTGTYEQYF.

The rearrangement joins TRBV29-1 to TRBJ1-2; D unresolved. The CDR3 runs to 12 residues. Trimming took 4 bases from V and 3 from J, leaving 9 bases between them. CDR1 is SQVTM and CDR2 is ANQGSEA in the germline V gene. The CDR3 bases are TGCAGCGTTGTAGAGGGCGACTATGGCTACACCTTC. Translation gives CSVVEGDYGYTF.

The rearrangement links TRBV5-6 to TRBJ1-4; 7 positions match TRBD1. Germline V lookup: CDR1 SGHDT, CDR2 YYEEEE. V gave up 0 bases and J gave up 7 bases; unmatched junction bases: 6. This CDR3 region has 15 residues. CDR3 sequence (DNA): TGTGCCAGCAGCTTGGGAGGGGGCGCGGGTGAAAAACTGTTTTTT. It encodes CASSLGGGAGEKLFF.

The J gene is TRBJ1-6, the V gene TRBV6-5; TRBD1 matches at 10 bases. This CDR3 is built from 15 residues. V was clipped by 6 bases and J by 9 bases; unmatched bases: 8. The germline gives CDR1 MNHEY, CDR2 SVGAGI. CDR3: CASRQTGGVPSPLHF. DNA of the CDR3: TGTGCCAGCAGACAGACAGGGGGCGTTCCTTCACCCCTCCACTTT.

The V and J genes are TRBV24-1 and TRBJ2-7; possibly TRBD2 for D (6 bases). Germline V gives CDR1 KGHDR, CDR2 SFDVKD. CDR3 size: 12 residues. The V gene lost 4 bases and the J gene lost 4 bases, with 7 bases spanning the gap. The CDR3 coding sequence is TGTGCCACCAGTGAGGGGGGATACGAGCAGTACTTC. This encodes CATSEGGYEQYF.

The gene calls are TRBV19 and TRBJ2-1; the match to TRBD2 covers 9 bases. Germline loops: CDR1 LNHDA, CDR2 SQIVND (reference sequence). The CDR3 is 15 residues long. V lost 8 bases, J lost 2 bases, and 7 bases stayed unmatched. As DNA, the CDR3 is TGTGCCAGTGGGCCTAGCGGGGATCCCTACAATGAGCAGTTCTTC. Translated, it gives CASGPSGDPYNEQFF.

The rearrangement links TRBV5-1 to TRBJ1-6; perhaps TRBD1 as D (6 bases). V was shortened by 4 bases and J by 8 bases, with 13 bases between the two germline ends. This CDR3 has 14 amino acids. Germline values: CDR1 SGHRS, CDR2 YFSETQ. The CDR3 DNA is TGCGCCAGCAGCCCTACAGGGTGGGATTCACCCCTCCACTTT. The encoded protein is CASSPTGWDSPLHF.

The chain couples TRBV6-5 to TRBJ2-2; the match to TRBD1 covers 7 bases. This CDR3 region has 14 residues. Germline loops: CDR1 MNHEY, CDR2 SVGAGI. V lost 8 bases to trimming and J lost 5 bases; unmatched junction nucleotides: 8. The CDR3 here is CASSGTELTGELFF. The CDR3, as DNA: TGTGCCAGCTCCGGGACAGAGCTTACCGGGGAGCTGTTTTTT.

The chain links TRBV5-1 to TRBJ1-2; 7 nucleotides agree with TRBD1. This CDR3 spans 15 amino acids. The V gene's germline CDR1 is SGHRS and CDR2 YFSETQ. V gave up 4 bases and J gave up 2 bases; unmatched junction bases: 8. The CDR3: CASSGNRGSNYGYTF. For the CDR3, the DNA is TGCGCCAGCAGCGGCAACAGGGGATCAAACTATGGCTACACCTTC.

The DNA for the CDR3 is TGTGCCAGCAATTCGGGTTTCTCCTACGAGCAGTACTTC. This gives the protein CASNSGFSYEQYF. V is TRBV6-5 and J is TRBJ2-7; D is unclear. V was pared by 7 bases and J by 0 bases, with 10 bases between. In germline, CDR1 is MNHEY, CDR2 SVGAGI. This CDR3 contains 13 residues.

This clone was counted once. V gene TRBV5-1 combines with J gene TRBJ2-1; 7 bases agree with TRBD2. CDR3 length: 15 amino acids. The germline CDR1 and CDR2 sequences are SGHRS and YFSETQ. V trimming: 4 bases; J trimming: 6 bases; junction bases outside the gene matches: 10. CDR3: CASSPGTTFANEQFF. In nucleotides, the CDR3 is TGCGCCAGCAGCCCCGGGACTACCTTTGCCAATGAGCAGTTCTTC.

The chain is built from TRBV6-5 and TRBJ1-4, with D tentatively TRBD1 (6 bases). Germline-derived CDR1 and CDR2 are MNHEY and SVGAGI. The V end lost 9 bases, the J end lost 0 bases, and 14 bases lay between the germline ends. The CDR3 consists of 15 residues. CDR3 in amino acids: CARRGAGTTNEKLFF. The CDR3 bases are TGTGCCAGGCGGGGGGCGGGTACAACTAATGAAAAACTGTTTTTT.

The chain carries TRBV9 and TRBJ2-3; a weak D match, TRBD1 (6 bases). The ends were cut back, 0 bases at V and 6 bases at J, with 17 bases in the middle. Germline V CDR1 and CDR2: SGDLS, YYNGEE. This CDR3 has 16 amino acids. CDR3 bases: TGTGCCAGCAGCGTAGTTGGGGCAGGGGACAAGGATACGCAGTATTTT. Protein product: CASSVVGAGDKDTQYF. The variable domain in full, with the rest retrieved from reference TRBV9 and TRBJ2-3, is DSGVTQTPKHLITATGQRVTLRCSPRSGDLSVYWYQQSLDQGLQFLIQYYNGEERAKGNILERFSAQQFPDLHSELNLSSLELGDSALYFCASSVVGAGDKDTQYFGPGTRLTVL.

The gene calls are TRBV11-1 and TRBJ1-2, with 7 bases fitting TRBD1. After removal of 1 base from V and 3 bases from J, the junction contained 5 bases not matched to a gene. CDR1 is SGHAT and CDR2 is FQDESV in the germline V gene (reference sequence). The CDR3 totals 15 residues. Written as DNA, the CDR3 is TGTGCCAGCAGCTTAGTCGGCAGGGGGGACTATGGCTACACCTTC. Translated: CASSLVGRGDYGYTF.

The CDR3 DNA reads TGTGCCAGCAGAACTACAGGGGGCGGGGAGACCCAGTACTTC. Amino acids: CASRTTGGGETQYF. The chain recombines TRBV27 with TRBJ2-5; TRBD1 aligns across 9 bases. Trimming at V came to 6 bases and at J to 5 bases, leaving 7 bases not matched to a gene. CDR3 length: 14 residues. CDR1 MNHEY and CDR2 SMNVEV come from the germline V gene (reference sequence).

This sequence joins TRBV30 and TRBJ1-1; D gene uncertain. Trimming took 5 bases from V and 0 from J, leaving 10 bases between them. CDR3 size: 13 residues. Germline assignment: CDR1 GTSNPN and CDR2 SVGIG (reference sequence). The CDR3 DNA reads TGTGCCTGGGGGCGGCTCATGAACACTGAAGCTTTCTTT. It codes for CAWGRLMNTEAFF.